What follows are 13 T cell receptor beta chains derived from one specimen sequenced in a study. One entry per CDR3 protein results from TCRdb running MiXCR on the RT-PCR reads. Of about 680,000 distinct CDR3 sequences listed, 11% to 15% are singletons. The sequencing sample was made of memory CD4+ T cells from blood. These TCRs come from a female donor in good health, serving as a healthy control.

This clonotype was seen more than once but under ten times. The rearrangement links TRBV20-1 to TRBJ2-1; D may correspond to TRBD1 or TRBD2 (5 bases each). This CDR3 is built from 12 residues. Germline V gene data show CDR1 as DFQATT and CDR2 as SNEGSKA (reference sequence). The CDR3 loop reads CRPRGPYNEQFF. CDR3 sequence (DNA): TGCAGGCCCCGGGGACCTTACAATGAGCAGTTCTTC.

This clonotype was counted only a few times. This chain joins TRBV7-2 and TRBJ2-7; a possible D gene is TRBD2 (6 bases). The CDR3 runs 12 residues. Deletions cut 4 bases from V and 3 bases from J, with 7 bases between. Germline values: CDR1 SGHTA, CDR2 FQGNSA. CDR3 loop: CASSSGLYEQYF. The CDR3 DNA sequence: TGTGCCAGCAGCTCGGGACTCTACGAGCAGTACTTC.

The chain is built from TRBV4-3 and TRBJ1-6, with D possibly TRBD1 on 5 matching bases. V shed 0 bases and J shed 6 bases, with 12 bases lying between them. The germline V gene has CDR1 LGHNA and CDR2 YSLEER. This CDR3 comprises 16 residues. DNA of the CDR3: TGCGCCAGCAGCCAAGATCGGTCGGGGGGTAATTCACCCCTCCACTTT. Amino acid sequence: CASSQDRSGGNSPLHF.

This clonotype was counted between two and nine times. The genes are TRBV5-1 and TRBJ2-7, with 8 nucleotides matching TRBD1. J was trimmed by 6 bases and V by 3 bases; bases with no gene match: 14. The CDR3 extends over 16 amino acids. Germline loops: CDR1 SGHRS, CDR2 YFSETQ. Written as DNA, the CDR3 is TGCGCCAGCAGCTCGGCACCCCCGAGACAGGGGAGCGAGCAGTACTTC. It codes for CASSSAPPRQGSEQYF.

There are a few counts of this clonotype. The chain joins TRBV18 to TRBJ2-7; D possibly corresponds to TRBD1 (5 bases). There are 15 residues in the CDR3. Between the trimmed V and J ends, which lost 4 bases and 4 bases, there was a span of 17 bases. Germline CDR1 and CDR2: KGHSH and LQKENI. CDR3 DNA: TGTGCCAGCTCACTTTATCGGACAATTGATTACGAGCAGTACTTC. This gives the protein CASSLYRTIDYEQYF.

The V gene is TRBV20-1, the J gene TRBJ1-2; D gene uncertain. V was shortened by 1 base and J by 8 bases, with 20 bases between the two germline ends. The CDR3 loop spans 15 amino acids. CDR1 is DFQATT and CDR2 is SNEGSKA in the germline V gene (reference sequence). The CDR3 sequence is CSARGLDSGSLGYTF. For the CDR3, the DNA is TGCAGTGCTAGAGGACTGGACTCGGGTTCATTGGGCTACACCTTC.

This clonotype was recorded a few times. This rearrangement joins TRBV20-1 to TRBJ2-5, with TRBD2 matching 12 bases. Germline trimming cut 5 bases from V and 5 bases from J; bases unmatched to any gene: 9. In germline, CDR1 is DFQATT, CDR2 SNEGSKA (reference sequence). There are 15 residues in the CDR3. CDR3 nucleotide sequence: TGCAGTGCTGTGCTAGCGGGGGGGCGATATGAGACCCAGTACTTC. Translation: CSAVLAGGRYETQYF.

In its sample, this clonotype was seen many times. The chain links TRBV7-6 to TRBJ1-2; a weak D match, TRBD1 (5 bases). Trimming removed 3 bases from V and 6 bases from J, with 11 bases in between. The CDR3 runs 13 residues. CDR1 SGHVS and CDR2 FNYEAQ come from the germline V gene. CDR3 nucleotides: TGTGCCAGCAGCTTTACAGGCGGGCATGGCTACACCTTC. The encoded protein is CASSFTGGHGYTF.

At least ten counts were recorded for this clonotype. CDR3: CASSQERNTYEQYF. Here the CDR3 DNA reads TGCGCCAGCAGCCAAGAAAGGAATACCTACGAGCAGTACTTC. J is TRBJ2-7 and V is TRBV4-3, with D uncertain. CDR3 length equals 14 residues. V shed 0 bases and J shed 2 bases, with 8 bases lying between them. The germline V gene has CDR1 LGHNA and CDR2 YSLEER.

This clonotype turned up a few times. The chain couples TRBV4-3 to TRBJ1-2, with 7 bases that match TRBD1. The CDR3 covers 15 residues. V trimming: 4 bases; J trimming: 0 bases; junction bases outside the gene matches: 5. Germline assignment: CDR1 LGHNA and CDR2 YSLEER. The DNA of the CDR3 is TGCGCCAGCAGCCCACAGGGGACAGCTAACTATGGCTACACCTTC. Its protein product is CASSPQGTANYGYTF.

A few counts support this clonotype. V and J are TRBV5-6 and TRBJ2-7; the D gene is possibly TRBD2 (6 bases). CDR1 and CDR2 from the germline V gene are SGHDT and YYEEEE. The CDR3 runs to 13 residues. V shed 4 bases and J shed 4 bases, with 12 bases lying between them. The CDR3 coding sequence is TGTGCCAGCAGCCCTGCGGGGATGTACGAGCAGTACTTC. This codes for CASSPAGMYEQYF.

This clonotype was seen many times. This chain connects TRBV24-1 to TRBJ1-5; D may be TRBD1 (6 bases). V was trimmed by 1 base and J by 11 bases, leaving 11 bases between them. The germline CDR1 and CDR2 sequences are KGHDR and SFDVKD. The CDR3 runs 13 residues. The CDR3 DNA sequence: TGTGCCACCAGTGATTTTACAGGGACTGCCCAGCATTTT. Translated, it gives CATSDFTGTAQHF.

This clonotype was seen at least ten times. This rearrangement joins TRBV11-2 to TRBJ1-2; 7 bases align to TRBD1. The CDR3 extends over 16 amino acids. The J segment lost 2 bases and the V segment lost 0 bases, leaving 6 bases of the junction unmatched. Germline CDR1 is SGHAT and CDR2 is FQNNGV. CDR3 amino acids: CASSLDSRGANYGYTF. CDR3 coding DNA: TGTGCCAGCAGCTTAGATTCCAGGGGGGCGAACTATGGCTACACCTTC.